Sequencing of this TCR beta chain was carried out in a study of shared T cell receptors in the human thymus. TCRdb's table, derived via immunoSEQ multiplex PCR, lists solely in-frame clones and lacks some. The table records some 400,000 clones, around 95% of them present only once. Sequenced input: thymocytes. This receptor was obtained from a human donor.

This CDR3 is CASSTGQGSYEQYF. CDR3 bases: TGTGCCAGCAGCACCGGACAGGGCTCCTACGAGCAGTACTTC. The chain has TRBV5-5 and TRBJ2-7; 8 bases line up with TRBD1. There are 14 residues in the CDR3. Trimming at V came to 4 bases and at J to 0 bases, leaving 3 bases not matched to a gene. Looked up from germline, CDR1 is SGHKS and CDR2 is YYEKEE (reference sequence).